This entry concerns a single T cell receptor (beta chain). This clonotype was observed a handful of times. Its binding antigen is unknown. Within one base of it there is no much larger clone, and no base qualities were kept. Germline trimming: 6 bases from V, 4 bases from J; junction bases outside gene matches: 9. Taken from cysteine to phenylalanine, the CDR3 has 15 residues. CDR3 DNA is the only sequence kept; it has 45 bases, read in frame from the first base. The Miltenyi Naive CD4+ T Cell Isolation kit was used to purify naive CD4+ T cells, and Tregs were depleted with CD25 microbeads. In a larger group of 23 breast cancer patients, a single TRBV12-4/TRBJ1-2 rearrangement was sequenced in tumor Tregs and in blood Treg, naive and memory CD4+ cells. Ficoll density gradient centrifugation was used to isolate mononuclear cells from lymph nodes or from 50 ml of peripheral blood. A purity exceeding 90% was confirmed by FACS for the sorted cell populations.

These data are taken from a study (dated by TCRdb to the mid-2010s). Study-level background: The study examined whether tumor-infiltrating Tregs in breast cancer are drawn from blood Tregs or arise in situ by conversion from other CD4+ T cell subsets.

Preparation of the library involved multiplex PCR. The sample was run on an Ion Torrent PGM. In the roughly 20-patient analysis, TRBV12-4/TRBJ1-2 clonotypes were amplified using adaptor-ligated barcode primers. The Ion Personal Genome Machine system was used to sequence TRBV12-4/TRBJ1-2 amplicons from the approximately 23-patient cohort. The authors processed their data as follows. For each of nine subset-tissue groups, sequencing data from the five patients were combined, and the groups were compared by unsupervised clustering of TCR gene usage. The Morisita-Horn index was used to calculate repertoire similarity, with shared sequences weighted by how much each contributed to each repertoire. TCRdb redid the processing of the public reads, applying fastp at Q25 and MiXCR, and retained in-frame beta chains. Rows with a matching CDR3 protein are joined into one entry that keeps the most common DNA and genes. In this record, the V and J calls reflect TCRdb's handling and not the investigators' own analysis. The sample table contains 500 to 750 distinct CDR3 sequences; only one count was recorded for 23% of them. The ten largest clones add up to over 20% of the sample.

Results the study describes overall, beyond this receptor: The greatest overlap of tumor-infiltrating Treg TCR alpha and beta sequences was observed with tumor naive CD4+ T cells, followed by blood naive CD4+ T cells. Validation in the larger cohort was restricted to a single TCR beta V-J rearrangement rather than whole repertoires. Among around 24 patients, about 12% of tumor Treg TRBV12-4/TRBJ1-2 sequences were shared with naive CD4+ cells, versus under 2.3% with blood Tregs or memory cells. The TCR gene usage of tumor memory CD4+ T cells clustered together with blood and lymph node memory CD4+ cells and with lymph node naive CD4+ cells.

The sequence is built from TRBV12-3 or TRBV12-4 and TRBJ1-2; 9 bases in the middle match TRBD1. The receptor comes from a female donor with breast cancer. The sample consisted of naive CD4+ T cells sorted from blood. Read against the paper, the sample's cell subset or site label means: naive CD4+ T cells, CD4+CD45RA+CD25-. The CDR3 sequence is CASSAGQGRIYGYTF. The nucleotide sequence reads as follows: TGTGCCAGCAGCGCCGGACAGGGGCGGATCTATGGCTACACCTTC.